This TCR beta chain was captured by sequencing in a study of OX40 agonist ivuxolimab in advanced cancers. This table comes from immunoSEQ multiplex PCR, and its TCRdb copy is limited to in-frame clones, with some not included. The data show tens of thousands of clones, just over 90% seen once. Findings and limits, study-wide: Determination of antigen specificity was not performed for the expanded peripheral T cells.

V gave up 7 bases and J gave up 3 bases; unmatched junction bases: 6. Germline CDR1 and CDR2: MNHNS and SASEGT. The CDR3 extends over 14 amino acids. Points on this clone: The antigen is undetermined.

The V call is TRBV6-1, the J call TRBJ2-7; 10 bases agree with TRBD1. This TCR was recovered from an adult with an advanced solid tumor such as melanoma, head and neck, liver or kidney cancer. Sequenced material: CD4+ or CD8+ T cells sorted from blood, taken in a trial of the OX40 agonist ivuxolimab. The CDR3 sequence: CASTPRTGGYEQYF. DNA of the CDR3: TGTGCCAGCACTCCCAGGACAGGGGGCTACGAGCAGTACTTC.